These 14 T cell receptor beta chains came from one sample sequenced in a study of T cell clonality in common variable immunodeficiency. General study results and limits: Fewer deletions and N-nucleotide insertions were reportedly seen in common variable immunodeficiency TCR beta sequences.

Produced via immunoSEQ multiplex PCR; TCRdb's table is partial and in-frame only. Listed for the sample are tens of thousands of clones, none seen a single time. Their target antigens are unknown. Sequences were obtained from peripheral blood mononuclear cells. These receptors were taken from a human donor with common variable immunodeficiency.

Remarks on this clone: The CDR3 is cut off 3 residues early in the read; its end comes from the germline J gene. The chain joins TRBV7-8 to TRBJ1-6; D possibly corresponds to TRBD1 (6 bases). The V end lost 5 bases, the J end lost 10 bases, and 18 bases lay between the germline ends. The CDR3 has 15 amino acids. Germline V CDR1 and CDR2: SGHVS, FQNEAQ. CDR3 DNA, as far as it was read: TGTGCCAGCAGCATACGTTCAACAGGGCAATCACCC. This translates into CASSIRSTGQSP. The whole CDR3 is CASSIRSTGQSPLHF.

This clone showed up just a few times. Germline and junction disagree at one end, which may indicate a read error. The observed sequence ends 3 residues before the CDR3 terminus, with the missing tail filled in from the germline J gene. The V gene is TRBV7-9, the J gene TRBJ1-2; no definite D call. The CDR3 contains 13 residues. The germline V gene encodes CDR1 SEHNR and CDR2 FQNEAQ (reference sequence). The CDR3 region is CSSSLGQATRYTF. The CDR3 DNA, read in part, is TGTTCCAGCAGCTTAGGTCAGGCAACCCGC.

In this sample, this clone turned up many times. The missing CDR3 end, 3 residues past where the read stops, is filled in from the germline J gene. The genes are TRBV19 and TRBJ2-2; 14 nucleotides align to TRBD2. The CDR3 is 18 amino acids. J was trimmed by 7 bases and V by 4 bases; bases with no gene match: 11. Germline lookup yields CDR1 LNHDA and CDR2 SQIVND (reference sequence). Incomplete CDR3 DNA: TGTGCCAGTAGTACCCGACTAGCGGGGGGGCATTATGTCGGGGAG. Protein product: CASSTRLAGGHYVGE. The whole CDR3 protein reads CASSTRLAGGHYVGELFF.

This clone came up many times. From the germline J gene comes the end of the CDR3, since the read stops 3 residues before it. This sequence joins TRBV30 and TRBJ2-1; 7 nucleotides match TRBD1. The junction had 8 bases not matched to a gene; V was cut back by 0 bases and J by 9 bases. This CDR3 is built from 14 residues. Germline-derived CDR1 and CDR2 are GTSNPN and SVGIG (reference sequence). The CDR3 sequence: CAWSVQTGRVEQFF. CDR3 DNA, as far as it was read: TGTGCCTGGAGTGTACAGACAGGGCGGGTTGAG.

This clone came up a few times. With the read ending 3 residues before the CDR3 end, the germline J gene is used to fill in that end. V gene TRBV5-1 combines with J gene TRBJ2-5; D is perhaps TRBD1 or TRBD2 (5 bases each). This CDR3 has 14 residues. The germline CDR1 and CDR2 sequences are SGHRS and YFSETQ. V lost 1 base, J lost 1 base, and 8 bases lay in between. CDR3 DNA, as far as it was read: TGCGCCAGCAGCTTGCAGGGAGCCCAAGAGACC. It encodes CASSLQGAQET. The complete CDR3 sequence is CASSLQGAQETQYF.

A note on this clone: The read ends 3 residues before the CDR3 terminus; that terminus is restored from the germline J gene. The chain has TRBV6-1 and TRBJ1-2; TRBD1 agrees at 7 bases. Germline trimming cut 4 bases from V and 3 bases from J; bases unmatched to any gene: 2. Germline V gene data show CDR1 as MNHNS and CDR2 as SASEGT. The CDR3 length is 13 residues. The CDR3 bases that were read are TGTGCCAGCAGTGCAACAGGGGACTATGGC. It is translated as CASSATGDYG. The whole CDR3 is CASSATGDYGYTF.

Concerning this clone itself: The sequence runs out 3 residues before the end of the CDR3; the remainder is reconstructed from the germline J gene. This chain joins TRBV19 and TRBJ2-2; D is uncertain. Trimming shortened V by 6 bases and J by 2 bases, and 10 bases separated the two germline ends. The length of the CDR3 is 14 residues. Germline loops: CDR1 LNHDA, CDR2 SQIVND (reference sequence). CDR3 amino acids: CASSAAGNTGELFF. The sequenced CDR3 bases are TGTGCCAGTAGCGCCGCCGGTAACACCGGGGAG.

This clone was seen many times. Read data end 3 residues before the CDR3 end; the end is taken from the germline J gene. The chain employs TRBV20-1 and TRBJ2-2; 10 nucleotides align to TRBD2. CDR3 length: 14 residues. Germline values: CDR1 DFQATT, CDR2 SNEGSKA (reference sequence). Unmatched junction bases numbered 6, after V lost 2 bases and J lost 9 bases. The CDR3 DNA, read in part, is TGCAGTGCTAGATATCTAGCGGGGGCACGGGAG. This codes for CSARYLAGARE. From start to end, the CDR3 is CSARYLAGARELFF.

This clone occurred a few times. The read stops 3 residues short of the end of the CDR3; the missing end is completed from the germline J gene. The chain links TRBV5-1 to TRBJ2-3; weak D call: TRBD1 (6 bases). The CDR3 spans 15 residues. Germline loops: CDR1 SGHRS, CDR2 YFSETQ. The germline V and J ends were trimmed by 4 bases and 2 bases, with 14 bases remaining between them. CDR3 DNA, as far as it was read: TGCGCCAGCAGCGGAACAGGGAGACTCACAGATACG. Protein sequence: CASSGTGRLTDT. The entire CDR3 reads CASSGTGRLTDTQYF.

This clone was counted many times. The CDR3 extends 3 residues past the end of the read, so its final part is completed from the germline J gene. The chain recombines TRBV7-8 with TRBJ1-5, with unresolved D. V shed 4 bases and J shed 0 bases, with 13 bases lying between them. There are 16 residues in the CDR3. Germline CDR1 and CDR2: SGHVS and FQNEAQ. Incomplete CDR3 DNA: TGTGCCAGCAGCTCAATGGCGGGATTTAGCAATCAGCCC. Translated: CASSSMAGFSNQP. The complete CDR3 protein is CASSSMAGFSNQPQHF.

This clone was detected a few times. Read sequence stops 3 residues before the CDR3 end, and the germline J gene provides the missing end. The chain employs TRBV7-9 and TRBJ2-1; TRBD1 matches at 10 bases. CDR3 length: 14 amino acids. Germline CDR1 SEHNR, CDR2 FQNEAQ (reference sequence). Trimming at V came to 6 bases and at J to 5 bases, leaving 4 bases not matched to a gene. CDR3 region: CASRTGTGDNEQFF. The part of the CDR3 DNA that was read is TGTGCCAGCAGGACCGGGACAGGGGACAATGAG.

This clone was seen at least ten times. The observed sequence ends 3 residues before the CDR3 terminus, with the missing tail filled in from the germline J gene. The J gene is TRBJ2-3, the V gene TRBV7-2; 8 bases match TRBD2. The CDR3 is 13 amino acids. Germline loops: CDR1 SGHTA, CDR2 FQGNSA. The junction had 1 base not matched to a gene; V was cut back by 3 bases and J by 5 bases. Partial CDR3 DNA: TGTGCCAGCAGCTTCCGGGGGGGAGATACG. The encoded protein is CASSFRGGDT. In full, the CDR3 is CASSFRGGDTQYF.

Turning to this clone: Sequencing ends 3 residues short of the CDR3 end; the germline J gene provides the rest. The chain recombines TRBV6-2 or TRBV6-3 with TRBJ1-1; no definite D call. CDR1 and CDR2 from the germline V gene are MNHEY and SVGEGT. The CDR3 totals 13 residues. V dropped 4 bases and J dropped 1 base, with 7 bases sitting between them. The CDR3 protein is CASSSHENTEAFF. Incomplete CDR3 DNA: TGTGCCAGCAGTTCACACGAGAACACTGAA.

This clone was recorded many times. Read data end 3 residues before the CDR3 end; the end is taken from the germline J gene. The V and J genes are TRBV7-8 and TRBJ2-7, with 10 bases fitting TRBD2. Per the germline V gene, CDR1 is SGHVS and CDR2 is FQNEAQ. This CDR3 is 16 amino acids long. V dropped 5 bases and J dropped 4; count of bases not matched to a gene: 11. The CDR3 bases that were read are TGTGCCAGCAGCCCGAGAGGAGCGGGGGGGCTGTACGAG. This translates into CASSPRGAGGLYE. The CDR3 as a whole reads CASSPRGAGGLYEQYF.